One sample yielded the 8 T cell receptor beta chains listed below, sequenced in a study of T cell repertoires in cytomegalovirus infection. TCRdb called the reads again in MiXCR, with one record for every CDR3 protein. The top ten hold roughly 29% of the sample, which has approximately 200,000 distinct CDR3 sequences, under 30% seen once. The sequencing input was PBMCs. These receptors were taken from a human donor in good health (CMV status not recorded). Some clones in this sample may be carry-over from other donors' samples.

This clonotype was seen repeatedly, ten times or more. The genes are TRBV7-8 and TRBJ2-4; possibly TRBD1 for D (6 bases). Trimming removed 4 bases from V and 8 bases from J, with 21 bases in between. Germline V gene sequence: CDR1 SGHVS, CDR2 FQNEAQ. The CDR3 consists of 16 residues. In DNA, the CDR3 is TGTGCCAGCAGCTCCAATTCAGGGGCAGGTGGAGACATTCAGTACTTC. This encodes CASSSNSGAGGDIQYF.

This clonotype has at least ten counts. This chain connects TRBV7-8 to TRBJ2-1; the match to TRBD1 covers 9 bases. Germline trimming cut 7 bases from V and 7 bases from J; bases unmatched to any gene: 8. Germline CDR1 is SGHVS and CDR2 is FQNEAQ. The CDR3 is 14 amino acids. CDR3 region: CASTTGGNLNEQFF. The DNA for the CDR3 is TGTGCCAGCACCACAGGGGGCAATTTGAATGAGCAGTTCTTC.

V gene TRBV7-6 combines with J gene TRBJ2-5; D is unclear. V was cut by 1 base and J by 5 bases, with 8 bases left in between. Per the germline V gene, CDR1 is SGHVS and CDR2 is FNYEAQ. The CDR3 consists of 13 residues. CDR3 sequence: CASSLGQSETQYF. CDR3 DNA sequence: TGTGCCAGCAGCTTAGGGCAGAGCGAGACCCAGTACTTC. Filled out from reference TRBV7-6 and TRBJ2-5, the complete variable domain reads GAGVSQSPRYKVTKRGQDVALRCDPISGHVSLYWYRQALGQGPEFLTYFNYEAQQDKSGLPNDRFSAERPEGSISTLTIQRTEQRDSAMYRCASSLGQSETQYFGPGTRLLVL.

This clonotype has only one observation. A junction boundary mismatches the germline segment, possibly from a read error. The V gene is TRBV7-2, the J gene TRBJ2-1, with TRBD1 matching over 8 bases. The CDR3 runs to 15 residues. Per germline, CDR1 SGHTA and CDR2 FQGNSA. The DNA for the CDR3 is TGTGCCAGCAGCAAAGACAGGGGAACCTACAATGTGCAGTTCTTC. Translated: CASSKDRGTYNVQFF.

There are many counts of this clonotype. This chain joins TRBV7-2 and TRBJ1-5, with D possibly being TRBD1 (5 bases). V was trimmed by 0 bases and J by 3 bases, leaving 9 bases between them. This CDR3 has 15 residues. CDR1 is SGHTA, CDR2 FQGNSA, per germline. For the CDR3, the DNA is TGTGCCAGCAGCTTAGCGTCAGGGTTCAATCAGCCCCAGCATTTT. It codes for CASSLASGFNQPQHF.

With regard to this clonotype: An end of the junction differs from the germline gene, which may be a read error. CDR3 sequence: CASAPVGRLGEKLIF. The CDR3, as DNA: TGTGCCAGCGCCCCGGTAGGCCGCCTCGGGGAAAAACTGATTTTT. The J gene is TRBJ1-4, the V gene TRBV7-2; D not certain. Per the germline V gene, CDR1 is SGHTA and CDR2 is FQGNSA. The CDR3 runs to 15 residues.

The chain recombines TRBV4-1 with TRBJ1-1, with D unclear. The germline V gene has CDR1 MGHRA and CDR2 YSYEKL. Trimming took 0 bases from V and 1 from J, leaving 6 bases between them. The CDR3 extends over 14 amino acids. The CDR3 DNA is TGCGCCAGCAGCCAAGATTCCAGGAACACTGAAGCTTTCTTT. Protein sequence: CASSQDSRNTEAFF.

V gene TRBV5-1 combines with J gene TRBJ1-1; no reliable D call. Germline CDR1 reads SGHRS; CDR2 reads YFSETQ. This CDR3 region has 15 residues. V was clipped by 0 bases and J by 0 bases, with 9 bases between them. Here the CDR3 DNA reads TGCGCCAGCAGCTTGGATGCGGGAGTGAACACTGAAGCTTTCTTT. Residues: CASSLDAGVNTEAFF.